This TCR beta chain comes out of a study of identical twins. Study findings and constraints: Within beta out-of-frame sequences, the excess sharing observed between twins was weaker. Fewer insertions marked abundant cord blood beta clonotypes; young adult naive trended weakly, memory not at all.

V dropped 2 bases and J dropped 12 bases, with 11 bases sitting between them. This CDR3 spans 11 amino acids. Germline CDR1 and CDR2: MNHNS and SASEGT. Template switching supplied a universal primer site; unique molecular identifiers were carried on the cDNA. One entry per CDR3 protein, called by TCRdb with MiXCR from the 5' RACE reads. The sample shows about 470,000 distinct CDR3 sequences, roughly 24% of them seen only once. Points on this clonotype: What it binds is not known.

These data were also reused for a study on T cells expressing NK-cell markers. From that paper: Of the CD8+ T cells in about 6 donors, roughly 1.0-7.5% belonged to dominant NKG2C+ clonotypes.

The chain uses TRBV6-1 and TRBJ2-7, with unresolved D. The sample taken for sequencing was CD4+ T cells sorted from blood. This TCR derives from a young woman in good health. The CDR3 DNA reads TGTGCCAGCAGTGAACAAAGGAAGAGGTACTTC. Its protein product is CASSEQRKRYF.